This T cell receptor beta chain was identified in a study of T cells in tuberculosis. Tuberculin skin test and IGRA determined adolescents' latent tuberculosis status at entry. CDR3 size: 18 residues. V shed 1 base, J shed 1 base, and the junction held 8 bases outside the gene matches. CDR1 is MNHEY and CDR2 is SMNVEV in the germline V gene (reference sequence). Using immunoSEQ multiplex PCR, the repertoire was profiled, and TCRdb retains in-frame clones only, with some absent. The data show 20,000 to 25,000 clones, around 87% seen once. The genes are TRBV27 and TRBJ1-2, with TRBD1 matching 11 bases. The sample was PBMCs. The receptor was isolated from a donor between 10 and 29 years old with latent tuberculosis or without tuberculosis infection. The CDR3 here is CASSLYGTGGSFNYGYTF. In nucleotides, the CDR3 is TGTGCCAGCAGTTTATACGGGACAGGGGGATCATTTAACTATGGCTACACCTTC.